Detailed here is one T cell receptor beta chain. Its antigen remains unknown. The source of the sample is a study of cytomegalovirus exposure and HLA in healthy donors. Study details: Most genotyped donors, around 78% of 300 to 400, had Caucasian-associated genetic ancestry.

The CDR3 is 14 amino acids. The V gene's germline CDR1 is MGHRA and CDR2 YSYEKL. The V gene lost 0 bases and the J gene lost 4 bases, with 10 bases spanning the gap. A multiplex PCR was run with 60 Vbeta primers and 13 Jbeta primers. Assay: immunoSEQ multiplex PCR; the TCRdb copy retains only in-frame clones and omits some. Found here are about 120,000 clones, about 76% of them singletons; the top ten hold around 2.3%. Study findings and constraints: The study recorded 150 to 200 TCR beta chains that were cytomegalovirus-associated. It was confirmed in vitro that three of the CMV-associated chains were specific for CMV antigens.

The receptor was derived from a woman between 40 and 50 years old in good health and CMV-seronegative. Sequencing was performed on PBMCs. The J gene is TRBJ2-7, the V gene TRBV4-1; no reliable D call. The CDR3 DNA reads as TGCGCCAGCAGCCAAGATGGCTCTTCATACGAGCAGTACTTC. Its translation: CASSQDGSSYEQYF.